This record covers a single T cell receptor beta chain. Its antigen remains unidentified. The sample comes from a study of post-analysis software for immune sequencing data. Whole-study context: Recorded disease courses covered relapsing-remitting, secondary progressive and progressive-relapsing multiple sclerosis. Some patients had no subtype annotation. Overall study findings and caveats: Among a few TRBV segments more frequent in patients than controls were TRBV5-6, TRBV5-1 and TRBV20-1. Significantly lower normalized Chao1 diversity was seen in multiple sclerosis patients than in controls.

Germline CDR1 DFQATT, CDR2 SNEGSKA (reference sequence). This CDR3 is 13 amino acids long. V lost 6 bases to trimming and J lost 2 bases; unmatched junction nucleotides: 4. Prepared libraries of TCR beta cDNA carried unique molecular identifiers. MiXCR was run by TCRdb on the PCR reads, yielding one entry per CDR3 protein. The top ten clones hold about 11% of a sample with roughly 670,000 distinct CDR3 sequences, roughly three fifths of them seen once. Input material: blood. The receptor was isolated from a girl aged 2-15 years with multiple sclerosis. The chain combines TRBV20-1 with TRBJ2-1; TRBD1 matches at 7 bases. Written as DNA, the CDR3 is TGCAGTGCCTTGACAGGGCCCTACAATGAGCAGTTCTTC. Translation gives CSALTGPYNEQFF.